This TCR beta chain was obtained from a study of OX40 agonist ivuxolimab in advanced cancers. Overall study: Three partial responders included one hepatocellular carcinoma patient and two cutaneous melanoma patients. Study results and caveats: Among expanded peripheral T cells, antigen specificity went undetermined. Individuals who were partial responders at 0.1-3.0 mg/kg had clonal expansion that ranked among the lowest.

V was pared by 1 base and J by 0 bases, with 14 bases between. Germline V gene sequence: CDR1 LNHDA, CDR2 SQIVND (reference sequence). CDR3 length: 17 amino acids. Some clones are missing from TCRdb's copy, which holds only in-frame ones; the method was immunoSEQ multiplex PCR. The table lists 34,000 or so clones, 75% to 95% of them singletons. With respect to this clone: As yet, its antigen is unknown.

The chain uses TRBV19 and TRBJ2-3; weak D call: TRBD2 (6 bases). The input for sequencing was CD4+ or CD8+ T cells sorted from blood, taken in a trial of the OX40 agonist ivuxolimab. This sequence originates from an adult with an advanced solid tumor such as melanoma, head and neck, liver or kidney cancer. DNA of the CDR3: TGTGCCAGTAGTATAGGTCCCGCGGGGCTTAGCACAGATACGCAGTATTTT. As protein: CASSIGPAGLSTDTQYF.